The clone carrying this T cell receptor beta chain showed up many times. The antigen is unknown. This CDR3 has 15 residues. The germline V and J ends were trimmed by 1 base and 2 bases, with 12 bases remaining between them. CDR1 and CDR2 from the germline V gene are MNHEY and SVGEGT. The second PCR ran roughly 7 to 12 cycles with a sample-barcoded 5' primer and J-beta primers. Each of the cDNA molecules was tagged by a template-switch adaptor with 12 random nucleotides. Each CDR3 protein is one row after TCRdb ran MiXCR on the 5' RACE reads. The sample yields approximately 810,000 distinct CDR3 sequences, around 26% seen once. The source of the sample is a study of blood T cells in healthy people across ages. Study-level background: For every two T cells, template switching captured about one barcoded beta molecule. Study-level results: Diversity estimated from one million T cells was considered an underestimate. Observed TCR beta diversity showed a strong correlation with the percentage of naive T cells as measured by flow cytometry.

The chain has TRBV6-2 or TRBV6-3 and TRBJ2-7; D is ambiguous. The source material was blood. This TCR derives from an elderly woman in good health. The CDR3 is CASSYLNRAPYEQYF. As DNA, the CDR3 is TGTGCCAGCAGTTACTTGAACCGAGCGCCCTACGAGCAGTACTTC.